This T cell receptor (beta chain) was identified in a study of regulatory T cells in long-lasting Graves disease. Study information: Patients with new Graves' disease had used antithyroid drugs below 3 months.

Time point meaning: newly diagnosed GD, antithyroid drugs for less than 3 months. The TCR library used RNA extracted from PBMCs. With iRepertoire HTBI primers and Arm-PCR of CDR3 regions, TCR beta libraries were built. In TCRdb, the multiplex PCR reads were re-called with MiXCR into one record per CDR3 protein. This sample carries approximately 350,000 distinct CDR3 sequences, around 16% of them seen once, and the ten largest clones take 20% to 25%. This clonotype was counted at least ten times. The sample also formed part of further work on T cells in Graves' hyperthyroidism and ophthalmopathy.

This receptor was identified in a woman aged 18-35 years with Graves disease. The starting material was peripheral blood mononuclear cells (PBMCs), obtained at new diagnosis, from a patient treated with antithyroid drugs.

The CDR3 nucleotides read TGTGCCAGCAGCCCAACGTTGGACATCGGGAACTATGGCTACACCTTC. It codes for CASSPTLDIGNYGYTF. The chain joins TRBV11-1 to TRBJ1-2, with D tentatively TRBD1 (5 bases). V was clipped by 5 bases and J by 2 bases, with 18 bases between them. CDR1 is SGHAT and CDR2 is FQDESV in the germline V gene (reference sequence). The CDR3 consists of 16 residues.